A single sample gave rise to the 31 T cell receptor beta chains below, sequenced in a study of blood T cell repertoires in COVID-19. TCRdb's copy holds only in-frame clones and misses some; the assay was immunoSEQ multiplex PCR. The sample lists 75,000 to 95,000 clones; 75% to 85% were seen once. The sample taken for sequencing was peripheral blood. These receptor sequences come from a middle-aged woman with active or convalescent COVID-19.

The chain joins TRBV5-6 to TRBJ1-3, with D possibly being TRBD1 (5 bases). The germline V and J ends were trimmed by 0 bases and 3 bases, with 13 bases remaining between them. In germline, CDR1 is SGHDT, CDR2 YYEEEE. The CDR3 spans 16 residues. The CDR3 here is CASSLDRGVSGNTIYF. CDR3 coding DNA: TGTGCCAGCAGCTTGGATAGGGGCGTGAGTGGAAACACCATATATTTT.

This chain joins TRBV3-1 (or the pseudogene TRBV3-2) and TRBJ2-1; 11 positions match TRBD1. This CDR3 is built from 22 residues. Trimming at V came to 0 bases and at J to 8 bases, leaving 24 bases not matched to a gene. Germline V gene data show CDR1 as LGHDT and CDR2 as YNNKEL (reference sequence). The CDR3 reads CASSQERARTGGAVRLQDEQFF. The CDR3 DNA reads as TGTGCCAGCAGCCAAGAAAGGGCTCGGACAGGGGGCGCGGTACGTCTGCAAGATGAGCAGTTCTTC.

This rearrangement joins TRBV7-6 to TRBJ2-1; TRBD2 aligns across 9 bases. The CDR3 length is 16 residues. Trimming removed 3 bases from V and 1 base from J; junction bases left unmatched: 4. Germline assignment: CDR1 SGHVS and CDR2 FNYEAQ. The CDR3 loop is CASSFSGSASYNEQFF. DNA of the CDR3: TGTGCCAGCAGCTTTAGCGGGAGCGCGTCCTACAATGAGCAGTTCTTC.

The chain links TRBV15 to TRBJ1-5; possible D gene TRBD1, 6 bases. This CDR3 spans 13 amino acids. V was trimmed by 6 bases and J by 7 bases, leaving 13 bases between them. Germline values: CDR1 LNHNV, CDR2 YYDKDF (reference sequence). The CDR3: CATSINRDQPQHF. The CDR3 DNA reads as TGTGCCACCAGTATCAACAGGGACCAGCCCCAGCATTTT.

This clone was observed once. The chain uses TRBV27 and TRBJ2-1; 8 positions agree with TRBD2. Germline values: CDR1 MNHEY, CDR2 SMNVEV (reference sequence). The J segment lost 4 bases and the V segment lost 9 bases, leaving 14 bases of the junction unmatched. The CDR3 totals 16 residues. In nucleotides, the CDR3 is TGTGCCAGTAAATTTGCGGGGGCGGGAGGATACAATGAGCAGTTCTTC. This encodes CASKFAGAGGYNEQFF.

This clone has only one observation. This chain connects TRBV10-2 to TRBJ2-7; no firm D call. Germline lookup yields CDR1 WSHSY and CDR2 SAAADI. The V end lost 4 bases, the J end lost 3 bases, and 7 bases lay between the germline ends. The CDR3 contains 12 residues. The CDR3 sequence is CASSGTVYEQYF. DNA of the CDR3: TGCGCCAGCAGTGGTACGGTCTACGAGCAGTACTTC.

This clone was seen just once. The chain links TRBV6-5 to TRBJ1-4; the match to TRBD1 covers 9 bases. Unmatched junction bases numbered 9, after V lost 6 bases and J lost 10 bases. Germline V gene lookup returns CDR1 MNHEY and CDR2 SVGAGI. This CDR3 region has 14 residues. The CDR3 sequence is CASRQQGAGGKLFF. The CDR3 DNA sequence: TGTGCCAGCAGACAACAGGGGGCTGGGGGAAAACTGTTTTTT.

The CDR3 protein is CASRLAGQGNTGELFF. As DNA, the CDR3 is TGTGCCAGCAGATTGGCCGGACAGGGGAACACCGGGGAGCTGTTTTTT. This chain connects TRBV11-3 to TRBJ2-2; TRBD1 agrees at 8 bases. Unmatched junction bases numbered 7, after V lost 6 bases and J lost 1 base. Germline loops: CDR1 SGHNT, CDR2 YENEEA. The CDR3 runs 16 residues.

The chain links TRBV7-2 to TRBJ1-4, with D uncertain. Germline assignment: CDR1 SGHTA and CDR2 FQGNSA. The germline V and J ends were trimmed by 1 base and 2 bases, with 8 bases remaining between them. The CDR3 contains 15 residues. The CDR3 DNA follows: TGTGCCAGCAGCTTAGTTGCGGAGACTAATGAAAAACTGTTTTTT. It yields the protein CASSLVAETNEKLFF.

J is TRBJ2-2 and V is TRBV7-8; D ambiguous. From germline, CDR1 is SGHVS and CDR2 FQNEAQ. Trimming removed 3 bases from V and 1 base from J, with 3 bases in between. This CDR3 has 13 amino acids. The CDR3 region is CASSFMNTGELFF. DNA of the CDR3: TGTGCCAGCAGCTTTATGAACACCGGGGAGCTGTTTTTT. The whole variable domain, remainder taken from reference TRBV7-8 and TRBJ2-2, is GAGVSQSPRYKVAKRGQDVALRCDPISGHVSLFWYQQALGQGPEFLTYFQNEAQLDKSGLPSDRFFAERPEGSVSTLKIQRTQQEDSAVYLCASSFMNTGELFFGEGSRLTVL.

The chain carries TRBV25-1 and TRBJ2-7; D gene uncertain. V was clipped by 6 bases and J by 6 bases, with 9 bases between them. Germline CDR1 MGHDK, CDR2 SYGVNS. The length of the CDR3 is 11 residues. The CDR3 loop reads CASSFYVEQYF. The CDR3 coding sequence is TGTGCCAGCAGCTTCTATGTCGAGCAGTACTTC.

V is TRBV11-3 and J is TRBJ2-3; 7 bases fit TRBD2. The CDR3 covers 14 residues. CDR1 is SGHNT and CDR2 is YENEEA in the germline V gene. V gave up 3 bases and J gave up 2 bases; unmatched junction bases: 2. This CDR3 reads CASSFGGVTDTQYF. The CDR3 nucleotides are TGTGCCAGCAGCTTTGGGGGGGTCACAGATACGCAGTATTTT. Using reference TRBV11-3 and TRBJ2-3 for the parts outside the CDR3, the full variable domain is EAGVVQSPRYKIIEKKQPVAFWCNPISGHNTLYWYLQNLGQGPELLIRYENEEAVDDSQLPKDRFSAERLKGVDSTLKIQPAELGDSAVYLCASSFGGVTDTQYFGPGTRLTVL.

The CDR3 DNA sequence: TGTGCCAGCCTTCCATCGGTCGGCGGGGGCTACACCTTC. Translated, it gives CASLPSVGGGYTF. The rearrangement joins TRBV6-5 to TRBJ1-2; D is uncertain. This CDR3 is built from 13 residues. Germline V gene sequence: CDR1 MNHEY, CDR2 SVGAGI. Trimming shortened V by 8 bases and J by 8 bases, and 18 bases separated the two germline ends.

V and J are TRBV7-8 and TRBJ2-3; 7 positions match TRBD2. CDR3 size: 15 residues. The germline gives CDR1 SGHVS, CDR2 FQNEAQ. V trimming: 5 bases; J trimming: 0 bases; junction bases outside the gene matches: 5. CDR3 sequence reads: CASSVLASSTDTQYF. As DNA, the CDR3 is TGTGCCAGCAGCGTACTAGCGTCTAGCACAGATACGCAGTATTTT.

The chain is built from TRBV2 and TRBJ1-4, with 7 bases matching TRBD1. Trimming at V came to 5 bases and at J to 8 bases, leaving 14 bases not matched to a gene. CDR3 length equals 16 residues. Germline V gene data show CDR1 as SNHLY and CDR2 as FYNNEI. CDR3 protein: CASSRDSRMIGEKLFF. The DNA of the CDR3 is TGTGCCAGCAGTCGGGACAGTAGGATGATTGGGGAAAAACTGTTTTTT.

The CDR3 region has the DNA TGTGCCAGCTCACCACGGGGGGATGACACCGGGGAGCTGTTTTTT. Translated, it gives CASSPRGDDTGELFF. The chain is built from TRBV18 and TRBJ2-2; TRBD2 is a possible D gene (6 bases). This CDR3 is built from 15 residues. From germline, CDR1 is KGHSH and CDR2 LQKENI. V shed 1 base and J shed 3 bases, with 9 bases lying between them.

Only one count was recorded for this clone. The chain carries TRBV29-1 and TRBJ1-2; 10 bases fit TRBD1. The CDR3 loop spans 13 amino acids. The trim removed 6 bases at V and 4 bases at J, leaving 5 bases unmatched. Germline loops: CDR1 SQVTM, CDR2 ANQGSEA. DNA of the CDR3: TGCAGCGTCATGGGGACAGGGGTCTATGGCTACACCTTC. This gives the protein CSVMGTGVYGYTF.

The genes are TRBV6-6 and TRBJ1-2; TRBD1 aligns across 7 bases. Trimming took 3 bases from V and 10 from J; bases not matched to a gene: 5. Germline CDR1 and CDR2: MNHNY and SVGAGI (reference sequence). The length of the CDR3 is 12 residues. The CDR3 bases are TGTGCCAGCAGTTATACCCAGGGGGACTACACCTTC. This sequence encodes CASSYTQGDYTF.

This chain uses TRBV4-1 with TRBJ2-7, with 8 bases matching TRBD1. The trim removed 0 bases at V and 0 bases at J, leaving 7 bases unmatched. The CDR3 extends over 17 amino acids. Germline assignment: CDR1 MGHRA and CDR2 YSYEKL. CDR3 DNA sequence: TGCGCCAGCAGCCAAGAAACCGGGACAGGAGACTCCTACGAGCAGTACTTC. Translated, it gives CASSQETGTGDSYEQYF.

This sequence joins TRBV20-1 and TRBJ2-1; D gene unclear. V lost 1 base, J lost 9 bases, and 7 bases lay in between. The CDR3 totals 11 residues. CDR1 is DFQATT, CDR2 SNEGSKA, per germline (reference sequence). The CDR3 DNA sequence: TGCAGTGCTAGAGGACACAGTGAGCAGTTCTTC. It specifies CSARGHSEQFF.

The chain combines TRBV6-5 with TRBJ1-1, with D maybe TRBD1 (5 bases). CDR1 and CDR2 from the germline V gene are MNHEY and SVGAGI. The V gene lost 10 bases and the J gene lost 0 bases, with 15 bases spanning the gap. The CDR3 contains 14 residues. The chain's CDR3 is CAILKGRMNTEAFF. The CDR3 nucleotides read TGTGCCATACTCAAGGGGCGTATGAACACTGAAGCTTTCTTT.

This chain connects TRBV6-2 or TRBV6-3 to TRBJ2-6; no definite D call. CDR1 MNHEY and CDR2 SVGEGT come from the germline V gene. This CDR3 has 11 amino acids. V shed 5 bases and J shed 12 bases, with 8 bases lying between them. The CDR3 DNA reads as TGTGCCAGCAGTCTGACTGGCGTCCTGACTTTC. Translating gives CASSLTGVLTF.

The chain carries TRBV6-4 and TRBJ1-2, with D possibly being TRBD1 (6 bases). Germline V gene data show CDR1 as MRHNA and CDR2 as SNTAGT. This CDR3 spans 12 amino acids. Trimming cost V 3 bases and J 4 bases, with 6 bases left between them. The CDR3 coding sequence is TGTGCCAGCAGTGAGGGGGCCTATGGCTACACCTTC. Translated: CASSEGAYGYTF.

The rearrangement uses TRBV24-1 and TRBJ1-5; 8 nucleotides align to TRBD1. Germline values: CDR1 KGHDR, CDR2 SFDVKD. With 3 bases clipped from V and 9 bases from J, the junction kept 9 bases outside the gene matches. The CDR3 is made up of 15 amino acids. The DNA for the CDR3 is TGTGCCACCAGTGATGGAGGGACAGGAAATAGGCCCCAGCATTTT. Translating it yields CATSDGGTGNRPQHF.

This chain joins TRBV5-1 and TRBJ1-1; 7 nucleotides align to TRBD1. Germline-derived CDR1 and CDR2 are SGHRS and YFSETQ. Trimming took 0 bases from V and 8 from J; bases not matched to a gene: 4. The CDR3 is 13 amino acids. This CDR3 is CASSLAPGGEAFF. DNA for the CDR3: TGCGCCAGCAGCTTGGCCCCAGGGGGAGAAGCTTTCTTT.

The chain has TRBV6-5 and TRBJ1-2; D remains unclear. Trimming left V 7 bases short and J 4 bases short, with 16 bases between. The CDR3 contains 14 residues. Per germline, CDR1 MNHEY and CDR2 SVGAGI. CDR3 coding DNA: TGTGCCAGCACAACGGCCTCGGGGTCCTATGGCTACACCTTC. Its protein product is CASTTASGSYGYTF.

The chain couples TRBV28 to TRBJ1-5, with D hard to call. The V gene lost 3 bases and the J gene lost 0 bases, with 9 bases spanning the gap. Germline assignment: CDR1 MDHEN and CDR2 SYDVKM. The CDR3 covers 15 residues. CDR3 DNA: TGTGCCAGCAGTTTGGGCCTGGGTAGCAATCAGCCCCAGCATTTT. It codes for CASSLGLGSNQPQHF.

This chain links TRBV18 with TRBJ2-5, with 8 bases that match TRBD2. The V gene's germline CDR1 is KGHSH and CDR2 LQKENI. This CDR3 has 12 residues. The J segment lost 5 bases and the V segment lost 5 bases, leaving 1 base of the junction unmatched. The CDR3 nucleotides are TGTGCCAGCTCATCTAGCGGGGAGACCCAGTACTTC. This encodes CASSSSGETQYF.

This chain links TRBV7-9 with TRBJ2-1; 14 bases are shared with TRBD2. CDR1 SEHNR and CDR2 FQNEAQ come from the germline V gene (reference sequence). V dropped 6 bases and J dropped 1; count of bases not matched to a gene: 5. CDR3 size: 17 residues. This CDR3 reads CASRRGLAGESYNEQFF. The CDR3 DNA follows: TGTGCCAGCAGGCGGGGACTAGCGGGAGAGTCCTACAATGAGCAGTTCTTC.

This CDR3 reads CSARRDREFF. CDR3 sequence (DNA): TGCAGTGCACGTAGGGACAGGGAGTTTTTT. The V gene is TRBV20-1, the J gene TRBJ1-4, with 9 bases matching TRBD1. Germline trimming cut 6 bases from V and 16 bases from J; bases unmatched to any gene: 6. This CDR3 contains 10 residues. The germline gives CDR1 DFQATT, CDR2 SNEGSKA (reference sequence).

The CDR3 reads CASSVGLTSYGYTF. In DNA, the CDR3 is TGTGCCAGCAGCGTAGGTCTCACTTCCTATGGCTACACCTTC. This chain links TRBV9 with TRBJ1-2; no definite D call. From germline, CDR1 is SGDLS and CDR2 YYNGEE. The CDR3 extends over 14 amino acids. Trimming took 0 bases from V and 4 from J, leaving 10 bases between them.